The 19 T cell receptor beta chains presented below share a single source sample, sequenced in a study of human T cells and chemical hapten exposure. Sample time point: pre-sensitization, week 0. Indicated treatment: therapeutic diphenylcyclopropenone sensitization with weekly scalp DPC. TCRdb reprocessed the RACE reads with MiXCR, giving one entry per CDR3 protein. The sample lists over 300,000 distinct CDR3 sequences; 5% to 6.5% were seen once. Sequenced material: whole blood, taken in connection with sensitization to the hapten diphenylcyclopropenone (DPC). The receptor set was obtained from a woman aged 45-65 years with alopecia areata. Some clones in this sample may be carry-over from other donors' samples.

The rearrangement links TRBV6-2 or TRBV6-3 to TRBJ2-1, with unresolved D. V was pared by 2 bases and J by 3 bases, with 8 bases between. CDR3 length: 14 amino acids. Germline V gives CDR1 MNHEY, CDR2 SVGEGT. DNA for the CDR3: TGTGCCAGCAGTTACGCCCCGATCTACAATGAGCAGTTCTTC. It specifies CASSYAPIYNEQFF.

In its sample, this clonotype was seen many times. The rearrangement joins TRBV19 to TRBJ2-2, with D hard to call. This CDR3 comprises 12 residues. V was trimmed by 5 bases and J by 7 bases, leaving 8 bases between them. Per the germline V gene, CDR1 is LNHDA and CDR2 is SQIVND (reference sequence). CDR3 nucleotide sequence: TGTGCCAGTAGTTGGCTGGACGGGGAGCTGTTTTTT. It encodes CASSWLDGELFF.

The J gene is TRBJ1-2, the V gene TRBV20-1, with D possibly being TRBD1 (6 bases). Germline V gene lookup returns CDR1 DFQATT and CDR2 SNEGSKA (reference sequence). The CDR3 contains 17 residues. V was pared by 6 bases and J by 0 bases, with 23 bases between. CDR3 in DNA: TGCAGTGCGCCCGTCGTCAGGACAGCCGTACCTAACTATGGCTACACCTTC. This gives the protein CSAPVVRTAVPNYGYTF.

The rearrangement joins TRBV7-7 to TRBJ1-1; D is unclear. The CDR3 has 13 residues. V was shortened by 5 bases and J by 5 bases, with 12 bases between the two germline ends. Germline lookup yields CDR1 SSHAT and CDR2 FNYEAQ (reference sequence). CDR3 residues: CASSLNPGTEAFF. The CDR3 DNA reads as TGTGCCAGCAGCCTTAACCCCGGGACTGAAGCTTTCTTT.

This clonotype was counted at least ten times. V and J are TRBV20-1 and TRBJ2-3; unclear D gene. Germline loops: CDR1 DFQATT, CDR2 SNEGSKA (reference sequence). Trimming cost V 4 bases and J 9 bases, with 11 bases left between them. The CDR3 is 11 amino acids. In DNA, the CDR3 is TGCAGTGCTAACAACCGGGCAACGCAGTATTTT. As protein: CSANNRATQYF.

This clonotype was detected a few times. The CDR3: CAGSGRARTDTQYF. The CDR3 region has the DNA TGTGCCGGTAGCGGGAGGGCCCGCACAGATACGCAGTATTTT. The chain joins TRBV6-2 or TRBV6-3 to TRBJ2-3; 11 bases fit TRBD2. V was pared by 11 bases and J by 1 base, with 5 bases of the junction left unmatched. Germline CDR1 is MNHEY and CDR2 is SVGEGT. This CDR3 is 14 amino acids long.

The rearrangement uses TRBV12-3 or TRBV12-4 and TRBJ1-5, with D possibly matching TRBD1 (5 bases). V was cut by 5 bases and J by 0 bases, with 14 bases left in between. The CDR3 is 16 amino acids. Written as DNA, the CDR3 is TGTGCCAGCAGTCCTCCAGGGACCCTTAGCAATCAGCCCCAGCATTTT. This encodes CASSPPGTLSNQPQHF.

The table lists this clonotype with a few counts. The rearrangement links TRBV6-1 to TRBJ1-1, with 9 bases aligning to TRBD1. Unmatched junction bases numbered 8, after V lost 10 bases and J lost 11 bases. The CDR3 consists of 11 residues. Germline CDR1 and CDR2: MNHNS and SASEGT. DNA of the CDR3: TGTGCCATCATACAGGGGGCAGACGCTTTCTTT. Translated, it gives CAIIQGADAFF.

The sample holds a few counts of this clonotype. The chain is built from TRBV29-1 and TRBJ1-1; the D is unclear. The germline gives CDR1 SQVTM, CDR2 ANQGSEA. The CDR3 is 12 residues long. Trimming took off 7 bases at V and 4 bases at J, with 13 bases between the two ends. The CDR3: CSGKRQSTEAFF. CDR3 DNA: TGCAGCGGAAAAAGGCAAAGCACTGAAGCTTTCTTT.

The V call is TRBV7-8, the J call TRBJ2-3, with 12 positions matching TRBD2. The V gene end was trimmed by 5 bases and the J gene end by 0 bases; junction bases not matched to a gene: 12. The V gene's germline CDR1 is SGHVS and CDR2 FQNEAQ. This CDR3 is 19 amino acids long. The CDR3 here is CASSQTSGSRLPSTDTQYF. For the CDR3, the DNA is TGTGCCAGCAGCCAGACTAGCGGGAGCCGTCTCCCAAGCACAGATACGCAGTATTTT.

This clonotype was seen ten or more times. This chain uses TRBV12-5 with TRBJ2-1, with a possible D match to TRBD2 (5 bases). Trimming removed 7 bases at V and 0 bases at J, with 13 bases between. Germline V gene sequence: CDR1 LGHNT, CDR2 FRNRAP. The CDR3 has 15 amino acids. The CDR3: CASVPAVSSYNEQFF. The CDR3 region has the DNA TGTGCTAGTGTCCCAGCGGTTAGCTCCTACAATGAGCAGTTCTTC.

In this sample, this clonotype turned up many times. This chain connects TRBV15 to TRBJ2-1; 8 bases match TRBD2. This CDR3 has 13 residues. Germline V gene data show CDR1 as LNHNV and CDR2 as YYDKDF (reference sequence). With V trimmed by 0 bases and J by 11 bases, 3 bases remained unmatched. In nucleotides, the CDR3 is TGTGCCACCAGCAGAGATACGGGGGGGAAGCAGTTCTTC. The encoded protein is CATSRDTGGKQFF.

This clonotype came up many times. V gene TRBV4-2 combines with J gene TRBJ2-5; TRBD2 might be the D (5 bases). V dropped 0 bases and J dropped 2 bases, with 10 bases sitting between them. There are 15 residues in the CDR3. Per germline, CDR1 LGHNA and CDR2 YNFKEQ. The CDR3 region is CASSQDYGNQETQYF. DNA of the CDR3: TGTGCCAGCAGCCAAGATTACGGGAATCAAGAGACCCAGTACTTC.

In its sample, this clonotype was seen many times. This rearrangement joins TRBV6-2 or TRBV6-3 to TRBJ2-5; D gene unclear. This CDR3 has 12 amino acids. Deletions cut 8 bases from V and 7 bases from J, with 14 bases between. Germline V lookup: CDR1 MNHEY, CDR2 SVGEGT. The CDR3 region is CASGIREMTQYF. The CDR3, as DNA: TGTGCCAGCGGCATACGAGAAATGACCCAGTACTTC.

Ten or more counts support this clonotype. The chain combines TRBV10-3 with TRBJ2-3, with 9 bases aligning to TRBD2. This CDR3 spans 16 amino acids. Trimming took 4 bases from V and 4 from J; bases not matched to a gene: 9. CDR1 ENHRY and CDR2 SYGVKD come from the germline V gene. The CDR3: CAISASGGRAADTQYF. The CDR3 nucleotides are TGTGCCATCAGTGCGTCTGGCGGGAGGGCCGCAGATACGCAGTATTTT.

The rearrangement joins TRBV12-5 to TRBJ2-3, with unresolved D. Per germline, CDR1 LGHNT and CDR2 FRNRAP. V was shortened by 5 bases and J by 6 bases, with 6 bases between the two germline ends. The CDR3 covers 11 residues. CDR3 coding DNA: TGTGCTAGTGGTGTGTGGGATACGCAGTATTTT. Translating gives CASGVWDTQYF.

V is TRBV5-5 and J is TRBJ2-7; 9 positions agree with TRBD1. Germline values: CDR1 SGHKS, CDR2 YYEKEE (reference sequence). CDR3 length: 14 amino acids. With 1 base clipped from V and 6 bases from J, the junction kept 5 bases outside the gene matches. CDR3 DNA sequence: TGTGCCAGCAGCTTGAACAGGGGGCGTCTCGAGCAGTACTTC. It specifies CASSLNRGRLEQYF. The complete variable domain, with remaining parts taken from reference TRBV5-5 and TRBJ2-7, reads DAGVTQSPTHLIKTRGQQVTLRCSPISGHKSVSWYQQVLGQGPQFIFQYYEKEERGRGNFPDRFSARQFPNYSSELNVNALLLGDSALYLCASSLNRGRLEQYFGPGTRLTVT.

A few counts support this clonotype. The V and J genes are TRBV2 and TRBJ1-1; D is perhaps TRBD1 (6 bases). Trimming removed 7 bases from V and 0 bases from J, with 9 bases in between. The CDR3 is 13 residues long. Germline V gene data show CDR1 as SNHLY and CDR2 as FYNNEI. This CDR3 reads CASTGQMNTEAFF. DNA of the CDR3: TGTGCCAGCACCGGACAGATGAACACTGAAGCTTTCTTT. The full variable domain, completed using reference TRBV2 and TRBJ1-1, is EPEVTQTPSHQVTQMGQEVILRCVPISNHLYFYWYRQILGQKVEFLVSFYNNEISEKSEIFDDQFSVERPDGSNFTLKIRSTKLEDSAMYFCASTGQMNTEAFFGQGTRLTVV.

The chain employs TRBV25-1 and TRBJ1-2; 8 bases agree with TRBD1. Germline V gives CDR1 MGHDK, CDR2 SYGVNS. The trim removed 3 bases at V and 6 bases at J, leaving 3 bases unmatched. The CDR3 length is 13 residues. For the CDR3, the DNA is TGTGCCAGCAGTGATTGGGGACAGGATGGCTACACCTTC. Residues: CASSDWGQDGYTF.